Below, 20 T cell receptor beta chains from the same sample are listed, as sequenced in a study of blood T cell repertoires in COVID-19. Repertoires were generated with immunoSEQ multiplex PCR, while TCRdb's copy carries only in-frame clones and drops some. The sample has 150,000 or so clones, about 80% seen once; the top ten hold 4%. Input material: peripheral blood. All receptors derive from a woman in her sixties with acute or convalescent COVID-19.

The chain links TRBV27 to TRBJ2-1, with 7 positions matching TRBD1. This CDR3 has 14 amino acids. In germline, CDR1 is MNHEY, CDR2 SMNVEV (reference sequence). After removal of 2 bases from V and 4 bases from J, the junction contained 2 bases not matched to a gene. CDR3 coding DNA: TGTGCCAGCAGTTTAAGGGGGCGATACAATGAGCAGTTCTTC. Translation gives CASSLRGRYNEQFF.

This chain joins TRBV11-3 and TRBJ1-1, with a tentative D call TRBD1 (6 bases). CDR3 size: 13 residues. V was clipped by 2 bases and J by 6 bases, with 10 bases between them. Germline CDR1 reads SGHNT; CDR2 reads YENEEA. The CDR3 region is CASSLTGSPEAFF. Here the CDR3 DNA reads TGTGCCAGCAGCTTAACAGGGTCCCCTGAAGCTTTCTTT.

This clone was counted only a few times. V is TRBV14 and J is TRBJ1-3, with D possibly TRBD1 on 5 matching bases. CDR1 and CDR2 from the germline V gene are SGHDN and FVKESK. There are 18 residues in the CDR3. The V end lost 1 base, the J end lost 0 bases, and 16 bases lay between the germline ends. DNA for the CDR3: TGTGCCAGCAGCCAAGGTTTCCGGGGGGTCGACTCTGGAAACACCATATATTTT. The encoded protein is CASSQGFRGVDSGNTIYF.

There are a few counts of this clone. The chain combines TRBV15 with TRBJ1-5, with D tentatively TRBD1 (6 bases). Germline V gene sequence: CDR1 LNHNV, CDR2 YYDKDF (reference sequence). The CDR3 runs to 14 residues. V was clipped by 4 bases and J by 3 bases, with 10 bases between them. The CDR3 spells CATSKTGLNQPQHF. The CDR3, as DNA: TGTGCCACCAGCAAAACAGGGCTCAATCAGCCCCAGCATTTT.

The chain carries TRBV7-9 and TRBJ1-2; 7 bases are a match to TRBD1. Germline CDR1 and CDR2: SEHNR and FQNEAQ (reference sequence). The junction had 6 bases not matched to a gene; V was cut back by 4 bases and J by 7 bases. The CDR3 has 13 amino acids. The CDR3 DNA reads as TGTGCCAGCAGCTCCGGGGACAGTGGTGGCTACACCTTC. Translating gives CASSSGDSGGYTF. The full variable domain, rest sourced from reference TRBV7-9 and TRBJ1-2, is DTGVSQNPRHKITKRGQNVTFRCDPISEHNRLYWYRQTLGQGPEFLTYFQNEAQLEKSRLLSDRFSAERPKGSFSTLEIQRTEQGDSAMYLCASSSGDSGGYTFGSGTRLTVV.

DNA for the CDR3: TGCAGCCACACTTTGGGGCTCAATGAGCAGTTCTTC. Translating gives CSHTLGLNEQFF. This chain connects TRBV29-1 to TRBJ2-1; possibly TRBD1 for D (5 bases). Germline V gene lookup returns CDR1 SQVTM and CDR2 ANQGSEA. This CDR3 comprises 12 residues. Between the trimmed V and J ends, which lost 8 bases and 6 bases, there was a span of 14 bases.

The V and J genes are TRBV7-9 and TRBJ1-2; 9 bases are shared with TRBD1. The CDR3 runs 13 residues. Germline CDR1 and CDR2: SEHNR and FQNEAQ (reference sequence). After removal of 1 base from V and 7 bases from J, the junction contained 1 base not matched to a gene. The CDR3 coding sequence is TGTGCCAGCAGCTTAGGGACAGGGGCTGGCTACACCTTC. Its protein product is CASSLGTGAGYTF.

This clone was counted between two and nine times. The rearrangement joins TRBV11-2 to TRBJ1-3; 7 bases are a match to TRBD1. The germline gives CDR1 SGHAT, CDR2 FQNNGV. CDR3 length equals 13 residues. Losses at the gene ends were 8 bases for V and 2 bases for J; bases not matched to a gene: 3. CDR3 bases: TGTGCCAGCGACAGGGAGGCTGGAAACACCATATATTTT. This encodes CASDREAGNTIYF.

The V and J genes are TRBV29-1 and TRBJ2-7, with no clear D. Trimming pared 4 bases from V and 1 base from J, leaving 5 bases between. Germline V gene data show CDR1 as SQVTM and CDR2 as ANQGSEA. This CDR3 region has 11 residues. For the CDR3, the DNA is TGCAGCGTTGTTCTTTCCTACGAGCAGTACTTC. Protein: CSVVLSYEQYF.

A few counts support this clone. J is TRBJ1-3 and V is TRBV29-1; D may be TRBD1 (5 bases). Germline lookup yields CDR1 SQVTM and CDR2 ANQGSEA. With 4 bases removed from V and 2 bases from J, the gap between germline ends came to 9 bases. There are 13 residues in the CDR3. The CDR3 region is CSVAIGAGNTIYF. In DNA form, the CDR3 reads TGCAGCGTTGCGATAGGGGCTGGAAACACCATATATTTT.

As DNA, the CDR3 is TGTGCCAGCAGTTTATGGCTAGCGGGAGGGCCCACAGATACGCAGTATTTT. It translates to CASSLWLAGGPTDTQYF. The gene calls are TRBV28 and TRBJ2-3, with 12 bases that match TRBD2. Germline V gives CDR1 MDHEN, CDR2 SYDVKM. The CDR3 is made up of 17 amino acids. J was trimmed by 2 bases and V by 0 bases; bases with no gene match: 3. Looking up the rest from reference TRBV28 and TRBJ2-3 gives the full variable domain: DVKVTQSSRYLVKRTGEKVFLECVQDMDHENMFWYRQDPGLGLRLIYFSYDVKMKEKGDIPEGYSVSREKKERFSLILESASTNQTSMYLCASSLWLAGGPTDTQYFGPGTRLTVL.

The rearrangement uses TRBV11-2 and TRBJ2-7; D is perhaps TRBD2 (6 bases). Germline loops: CDR1 SGHAT, CDR2 FQNNGV. The V end lost 0 bases, the J end lost 2 bases, and 8 bases lay between the germline ends. The CDR3 runs 14 residues. CDR3 amino acids: CASSLDPGAYEQYF. The CDR3 coding sequence is TGTGCCAGCAGCTTAGACCCGGGAGCCTACGAGCAGTACTTC.

The chain uses TRBV4-3 and TRBJ1-3, with D unclear. The CDR3 runs 17 residues. Germline V gene data show CDR1 as LGHNA and CDR2 as YSLEER. V gave up 1 base and J gave up 2 bases, with 15 bases separating them. The CDR3 spells CASSQVDGVATGNTIYF. The CDR3 coding sequence is TGCGCCAGCAGCCAAGTTGACGGAGTAGCGACTGGAAACACCATATATTTT.

The rearrangement joins TRBV27 to TRBJ2-1, with 10 bases identical to TRBD1. The CDR3 is 13 residues long. Germline CDR1 reads MNHEY; CDR2 reads SMNVEV (reference sequence). Losses at the gene ends were 3 bases for V and 8 bases for J; bases not matched to a gene: 1. The CDR3 bases are TGTGCCAGCAGTTTTGACAGGGGGCATGAGCAGTTCTTC. It encodes CASSFDRGHEQFF.

This clone was counted a few times. J is TRBJ2-7 and V is TRBV16; TRBD1 aligns across 7 bases. The V and J ends lost 5 bases and 1 base, in that order; junction bases with no gene match: 2. This CDR3 comprises 13 residues. Germline-derived CDR1 and CDR2 are KGHSY and FQNENV. The CDR3 reads CASSKTGSYEQYF. DNA of the CDR3: TGTGCCAGCAGCAAGACAGGGTCCTACGAGCAGTACTTC.

Written as DNA, the CDR3 is TGTGCCAGCGCTAGCGGGAGACAAGAGACCCAGTACTTC. Encoded protein: CASASGRQETQYF. This chain uses TRBV18 with TRBJ2-5, with 10 bases that match TRBD2. CDR3 length: 13 amino acids. V trimming: 8 bases; J trimming: 2 bases; junction bases outside the gene matches: 2. The germline V gene encodes CDR1 KGHSH and CDR2 LQKENI.

The chain uses TRBV27 and TRBJ2-1, with 8 bases that match TRBD2. The CDR3 is 14 amino acids. J was trimmed by 4 bases and V by 6 bases; bases with no gene match: 5. From germline, CDR1 is MNHEY and CDR2 SMNVEV (reference sequence). The CDR3 DNA follows: TGTGCCAGCAGCCAACTAGCGGCATACAATGAGCAGTTCTTC. Translation: CASSQLAAYNEQFF.

The CDR3 loop reads CATREGSGTETQYF. CDR3 nucleotide sequence: TGTGCCACCAGGGAAGGTTCAGGGACTGAGACCCAGTACTTC. V gene TRBV15 combines with J gene TRBJ2-5, with D possibly TRBD2 on 6 matching bases. This CDR3 has 14 residues. V was trimmed by 6 bases and J by 5 bases, leaving 16 bases between them. Germline CDR1 is LNHNV and CDR2 is YYDKDF (reference sequence). The full variable domain, in which reference TRBV15 and TRBJ2-5 provide the parts outside the CDR3, is DAMVIQNPRYQVTQFGKPVTLSCSQTLNHNVMYWYQQKSSQAPKLLFHYYDKDFNNEADTPDNFQSRRPNTSFCFLDIRSPGLGDTAMYLCATREGSGTETQYFGPGTRLLVL.

This clone was counted a single time. The V call is TRBV5-8, the J call TRBJ2-1; D not certain. V lost 3 bases, J lost 10 bases, and 8 bases lay in between. CDR1 and CDR2 (germline): SGHTS, YDEGEE. The CDR3 spans 11 residues. The CDR3 DNA reads as TGTGCCAGCAGCTATGGTAGCGAGCAGTTCTTC. It is translated as CASSYGSEQFF. Supplemented by reference TRBV5-8 and TRBJ2-1, the full variable domain reads EAGVTQSPTHLIKTRGQQATLRCSPISGHTSVYWYQQALGLGLQFLLWYDEGEERNRGNFPPRFSGRQFPNYSSELNVNALELEDSALYLCASSYGSEQFFGPGTRLTVL.

V usage is TRBV28 and J usage is TRBJ2-1, with 9 bases aligning to TRBD2. The V gene end was trimmed by 5 bases and the J gene end by 13 bases; junction bases not matched to a gene: 9. The CDR3 is 13 amino acids. The germline V gene has CDR1 MDHEN and CDR2 SYDVKM. In nucleotides, the CDR3 is TGTGCCAGCAGTCTACTAACCGGGACTAGCCAGTTCTTC. Encoded protein: CASSLLTGTSQFF.